A selection of T cell receptor beta chains follows, all from one sample in a study of CD8 T cells in ankylosing spondylitis. Via MiXCR, TCRdb re-called the 5' RACE reads, giving one row per CDR3 protein. Of 800,000 to 900,000 distinct CDR3 sequences listed, 10% to 15% are singletons. The sample was blood, either unsorted or a sorted T cell fraction (not recorded which). These receptors originate from a male donor with ankylosing spondylitis. Both conserved end residues are part of each CDR3. D genes are given only for firm matches. Clone size, where shown, is once, few, many, or a class for clones that have expanded.

v_gene: TRBV11-2; j_gene: TRBJ2-7; d_gene: -; abundance: few; CDR3nt: TGTGCCAGCAGCTTAAAGTCGGGCAGGGGTGTCAACGAGCAGTACTTC; CDR3aa: CASSLKSGRGVNEQYF
v_gene: TRBV5-1; j_gene: TRBJ2-4; d_gene: -; abundance: many; CDR3nt: TGCGCCAGCAGCTTGGCCATGAGGGGGGGAACGGCTCAGTACTTC; CDR3aa: CASSLAMRGGTAQYF
v_gene: TRBV11-2; j_gene: TRBJ2-7; d_gene: TRBD2; abundance: few; CDR3nt: TGTGCCAGCAGCTGGACTAGCGGGAACTACGAGCAGTACTTC; CDR3aa: CASSWTSGNYEQYF
v_gene: TRBV9; j_gene: TRBJ1-2; d_gene: -; abundance: -; CDR3nt: TGTGCCAGCAGCGCCGGGCCTCCTTATGGCTACACCTTC; CDR3aa: CASSAGPPYGYTF
v_gene: TRBV27; j_gene: TRBJ2-7; d_gene: -; abundance: few; CDR3nt: TGTGCCAGCAGTTTAATAAGCGTCGGATACGAGCAGTACTTC; CDR3aa: CASSLISVGYEQYF
v_gene: TRBV20-1; j_gene: TRBJ2-3; d_gene: -; abundance: few; CDR3nt: TGCAGTGCTAGAGATGTCAGGGCAGGAGGAGATACGCAGTATTTT; CDR3aa: CSARDVRAGGDTQYF
v_gene: TRBV7-9; j_gene: TRBJ2-7; d_gene: -; abundance: -; CDR3nt: TGTGCCAGCAGCTTAGACCAGCGTGGGTCCTACGAGCAGTACTTC; CDR3aa: CASSLDQRGSYEQYF
v_gene: TRBV12-3/TRBV12-4; j_gene: TRBJ2-5; d_gene: -; abundance: -; CDR3nt: TGTGCCAGCAGTTTTGTGGGGACCCAGTACTTC; CDR3aa: CASSFVGTQYF
v_gene: TRBV25-1; j_gene: TRBJ2-7; d_gene: -; abundance: few; CDR3nt: TGTGCCAGCAGAGGATCCCCTTCCGAGCTTCACTTC; CDR3aa: CASRGSPSELHF
v_gene: TRBV13; j_gene: TRBJ2-3; d_gene: TRBD2; abundance: few; CDR3nt: TGTGCCAGCAGCAATAGCGGGGGCGCAGATACGCAGTATTTT; CDR3aa: CASSNSGGADTQYF
v_gene: TRBV10-2; j_gene: TRBJ1-2; d_gene: TRBD1; abundance: -; CDR3nt: TGCGCCAGCAGTGGACAGACAGGGATGGTCGGCTACACCTTC; CDR3aa: CASSGQTGMVGYTF
v_gene: TRBV6-5; j_gene: TRBJ2-7; d_gene: -; abundance: few; CDR3nt: TGTGCCAGCAGTTATTCCCCGGCCACACCTTACGAGCAGTACTTC; CDR3aa: CASSYSPATPYEQYF
v_gene: TRBV20-1; j_gene: TRBJ2-5; d_gene: TRBD2; abundance: -; CDR3nt: TGCAGTGCTAGTGGGCTAGCGGGGGCCTACCAAGAGACCCAGTACTTC; CDR3aa: CSASGLAGAYQETQYF
v_gene: TRBV28; j_gene: TRBJ1-4; d_gene: TRBD1; abundance: few; CDR3nt: TGTGCCAGCAGCCTTCGGGACAGAGGAAGGGAAAAACTGTTTTTT; CDR3aa: CASSLRDRGREKLFF
v_gene: TRBV11-2; j_gene: TRBJ1-1; d_gene: -; abundance: few; CDR3nt: TGTGCCAGCAGCTTCACCTCAGAGAACACTGAAGCTTTCTTT; CDR3aa: CASSFTSENTEAFF
v_gene: TRBV5-1; j_gene: TRBJ2-3; d_gene: TRBD1; abundance: -; CDR3nt: TGCGCCAGCAGCCCAGGGGACAGGGGGCCAGATACGCAGTATTTT; CDR3aa: CASSPGDRGPDTQYF
v_gene: TRBV9; j_gene: TRBJ2-3; d_gene: -; abundance: few; CDR3nt: TGTGCCAGCAGCGCGGGACCGACGGTGACAGATACGCAGTATTTT; CDR3aa: CASSAGPTVTDTQYF
v_gene: TRBV20-1; j_gene: TRBJ2-5; d_gene: -; abundance: -; CDR3nt: TGCAGTGCTAGAAGGATACATGCTGAAGAGACCCAGTACTTC; CDR3aa: CSARRIHAEETQYF
v_gene: TRBV10-3; j_gene: TRBJ2-5; d_gene: -; abundance: -; CDR3nt: TGTGCCACGAGGTTCGGGCAGGCGCAAGAGACCCAGTACTTC; CDR3aa: CATRFGQAQETQYF
v_gene: TRBV7-6; j_gene: TRBJ1-1; d_gene: TRBD1; abundance: many; CDR3nt: TGTGCCAGCAGCTCCAGGGGGTACACTGAAGCTTTCTTT; CDR3aa: CASSSRGYTEAFF
v_gene: TRBV5-1; j_gene: TRBJ2-7; d_gene: -; abundance: -; CDR3nt: TGCGCCAGCAGCTTGGAAGGTAGGGGAGGTTACGAGCAGTACTTC; CDR3aa: CASSLEGRGGYEQYF
v_gene: TRBV12-3/TRBV12-4; j_gene: TRBJ2-3; d_gene: TRBD2; abundance: -; CDR3nt: TGTGCCAGCAGTTTCAGGACTAGCGGCGACACAGATACGCAGTATTTT; CDR3aa: CASSFRTSGDTDTQYF
v_gene: TRBV20-1; j_gene: TRBJ1-6; d_gene: TRBD1; abundance: few; CDR3nt: TGCAGTGCTCTCGACAGGGGAAATTCACCCCTCCACTTT; CDR3aa: CSALDRGNSPLHF
v_gene: TRBV11-2; j_gene: TRBJ2-1; d_gene: TRBD2; abundance: -; CDR3nt: TGTGCCAGCAGCTTAGAACTAGCGGGAATCTACAATGAGCAGTTCTTC; CDR3aa: CASSLELAGIYNEQFF
v_gene: TRBV12-3/TRBV12-4; j_gene: TRBJ2-7; d_gene: TRBD2; abundance: many; CDR3nt: TGTGCCAGCAGTCGAGAGCGGGGTAGCTCCTACGAGCAGTACTTC; CDR3aa: CASSRERGSSYEQYF
v_gene: TRBV20-1; j_gene: TRBJ2-1; d_gene: -; abundance: many; CDR3nt: TGCAGTGCTAGCGGACCGGTACTAGGCGAGCAGTTCTTC; CDR3aa: CSASGPVLGEQFF
v_gene: TRBV15; j_gene: TRBJ1-1; d_gene: -; abundance: few; CDR3nt: TGTGCCACCAGCAGAGATAAACAAGGGGGGCAGGCTGAAGCTTTCTTT; CDR3aa: CATSRDKQGGQAEAFF
v_gene: TRBV4-3; j_gene: TRBJ2-3; d_gene: -; abundance: -; CDR3nt: TGCGCCAGCAGCCAAGGTACAGGGCCTAGCACAGATACGCAGTATTTT; CDR3aa: CASSQGTGPSTDTQYF
v_gene: TRBV5-1; j_gene: TRBJ2-3; d_gene: -; abundance: -; CDR3nt: TGCGCCAGCAGCTTGATGGGGGGAGATACGCAGTATTTT; CDR3aa: CASSLMGGDTQYF
v_gene: TRBV20-1; j_gene: TRBJ2-7; d_gene: -; abundance: few; CDR3nt: TGCAGTGCCGAGGGCCGGTCCTACGAGCAGTACTTC; CDR3aa: CSAEGRSYEQYF
v_gene: TRBV30; j_gene: TRBJ1-5; d_gene: TRBD1; abundance: -; CDR3nt: TGTGCCTGGAGCCCGGGACAGGGGCCCTATCAGCCCCAGCATTTT; CDR3aa: CAWSPGQGPYQPQHF
v_gene: TRBV2; j_gene: TRBJ1-1; d_gene: TRBD1; abundance: -; CDR3nt: TGTGCCAGCAGCGACAGGGGTAGTAAAGCTTTCTTT; CDR3aa: CASSDRGSKAFF
v_gene: TRBV5-1; j_gene: TRBJ2-1; d_gene: -; abundance: -; CDR3nt: TGCGCCAGTAGCTTGGATTTGGCGGGCTCCGGCTACAATGAGCAGTTCTTC; CDR3aa: CASSLDLAGSGYNEQFF